This record looks at one T cell receptor beta chain sequence and its context. The antigen remains undetermined. Germline CDR1 and CDR2: LNHDA and SQIVND (reference sequence). CDR3 size: 14 residues. The V end lost 6 bases, the J end lost 4 bases, and 12 bases lay between the germline ends. The data were taken from a study of OX40 agonist ivuxolimab in advanced cancers. Turning to the study itself: Patients were dosed intravenously with ivuxolimab at 0.01 to 10 mg/kg every 2 weeks. General study points: Not determined was the antigen specificity of the expanded peripheral T cells. The study found that CD8+ T cells averaged more expanded clones than CD4+.

Clones were read by immunoSEQ multiplex PCR, and TCRdb kept only the in-frame ones, dropping some. This repertoire shows under 85,000 clones, 87% found once; its top ten account for around 2.9%. This specimen consisted of CD4+ or CD8+ T cells sorted from blood, obtained in a trial of the OX40 agonist ivuxolimab. The rearrangement joins TRBV19 to TRBJ2-2; tentatively, D is TRBD1 or TRBD2 (5 bases each). This clonotype was sampled from an adult with an advanced solid tumor such as melanoma, head and neck, liver or kidney cancer. The CDR3 protein is CASRSGTGTGELFF. For the CDR3, the DNA is TGTGCCAGTAGGAGTGGGACCGGCACCGGGGAGCTGTTTTTT.